This T cell receptor (beta chain) was profiled in a study of T cells after yellow fever vaccination. Across the study: SMART-Seq v4 Ultra Low Input prepared the low-cell-number fractions. The study's findings and limits: Within FACS-sorted repertoires, abundant clonotypes contaminating from the bulk population could be present. At around 95% for CD4 and approximately 89% for CD8, most primary-vaccination clones showed up again after the booster.

As concerns this clonotype: Its antigen is not identified.

TCRdb ran MiXCR on the 5' RACE reads and lists one entry per CDR3 protein. The sample carries a few hundred thousand distinct CDR3 sequences, about 4.5% recorded once. This sequence originates from a man aged 18 to 29 who received the YFV17D yellow fever vaccine. The starting material was PBMCs, obtained 15 days after the yellow fever booster vaccination.

CDR3 sequence reads: CASSPYSGTGDNTEAFF. CDR3 DNA sequence: TGTGCCAGCTCGCCTTACTCCGGGACAGGGGACAACACTGAAGCTTTCTTT. This rearrangement joins TRBV18 to TRBJ1-1; TRBD1 aligns across 10 bases. The CDR3 consists of 17 residues. Germline CDR1 KGHSH, CDR2 LQKENI. Unmatched junction bases numbered 12, after V lost 6 bases and J lost 2 bases.